This T cell receptor (beta chain) emerged from a study of shared clonotypes between healthy human individuals. This clone has just one count. The target antigen is unknown. In the CD4+ fraction, cells were divided into CD45RA+ naive and CD45RA-negative memory subsets. Findings and limits, study-wide: It was the few donors that limited the genetic and exposure-history diversity represented.

Libraries were prepared by immunoSEQ multiplex PCR; TCRdb keeps only in-frame clonotypes and omits some of them. Altogether about 670,000 clones are present, 55% to 75% being singletons, with the ten largest covering around 1.8%. Sample: memory CD4+ T cells sorted from blood. This sample's subset: CD45RA-negative fraction. The sequence came from a woman aged 30 to 39 in good health.

CDR3 nucleotide sequence: TGTGCCAGCAGGGAAGGAAACGGCTACACCTTC. Translating it yields CASREGNGYTF. The chain recombines TRBV7-9 with TRBJ1-2; unclear D gene. Trimming left V 6 bases short and J 8 bases short, with 10 bases between. The CDR3 has 11 residues. Germline CDR1 reads SEHNR; CDR2 reads FQNEAQ (reference sequence).